This entry is about one T cell receptor (beta chain). The data originate from a study of OX40 agonist ivuxolimab in advanced cancers. The V gene's germline CDR1 is LNHDA and CDR2 SQIVND (reference sequence). V was shortened by 7 bases and J by 6 bases, with 18 bases between the two germline ends. The CDR3 runs 14 residues. TCRdb keeps only in-frame clones here, not all; method: immunoSEQ multiplex PCR. This table has under 85,000 clones, about 91% appearing once. The timepoints at which blood was sampled were baseline, cycle 4 day 1, and cycle 7 day 1. The genes are TRBV19 and TRBJ1-1; tentative D call: TRBD1 (5 bases). The source material was CD4+ or CD8+ T cells sorted from blood, sampled in a trial of the OX40 agonist ivuxolimab. The clonotype comes from an adult with an advanced solid tumor such as melanoma, head and neck, liver or kidney cancer. This CDR3 reads CASNPGLVVSEAFF. In DNA, the CDR3 is TGTGCCAGTAATCCGGGACTGGTGGTATCTGAAGCTTTCTTT.